The 6 T cell receptor beta chains below all came from one sample that was sequenced in a study of T-cell memory formation after mild COVID-19. MiXCR, applied by TCRdb to the 5' RACE reads, yields one record per CDR3 protein. The sample has around 530,000 distinct CDR3 sequences, roughly 21% seen once. Sequencing used PBMCs or a T cell subset sorted from them (not recorded which). The receptors come from an adult woman who had mild COVID-19 (a few samples of this study predate the infection). Cell type and time point are not known.

The chain has TRBV19 and TRBJ2-1; 13 bases are a match to TRBD2. V dropped 3 bases and J dropped 10; count of bases not matched to a gene: 3. The germline gives CDR1 LNHDA, CDR2 SQIVND (reference sequence). The CDR3 is 14 residues long. The CDR3 DNA follows: TGTGCCAGTAGTATTCTGGGACTAGCGGGAGAGCAGTTCTTC. Translating gives CASSILGLAGEQFF.

A few counts support this clonotype. The CDR3 DNA reads TGTGCCAGCAGCGTAGATTTGCGGGGGGGCAGGGCGGCAGATACGCAGTATTTT. Protein product: CASSVDLRGGRAADTQYF. The chain is built from TRBV9 and TRBJ2-3; 9 bases are shared with TRBD2. After removal of 0 bases from V and 4 bases from J, the junction contained 12 bases not matched to a gene. CDR1 is SGDLS and CDR2 is YYNGEE in the germline V gene. The CDR3 consists of 18 residues.

This sequence joins TRBV20-1 and TRBJ1-4; D is perhaps TRBD1 (5 bases). This CDR3 comprises 15 residues. Germline assignment: CDR1 DFQATT and CDR2 SNEGSKA (reference sequence). V gave up 5 bases and J gave up 0 bases, with 13 bases separating them. CDR3 bases: TGCAGTGCTGGGGGGACGGTAACAACTAATGAAAAACTGTTTTTT. Its translation is CSAGGTVTTNEKLFF.

This clonotype was found many times. This chain connects TRBV12-3 or TRBV12-4 to TRBJ1-1; no clear D. Between the trimmed V and J ends, which lost 6 bases and 2 bases, there was a span of 13 bases. This CDR3 comprises 14 residues. The CDR3 coding sequence is TGTGCCAGCAGACCTACCAGAGATAACACTGAAGCTTTCTTT. It yields the protein CASRPTRDNTEAFF.

This sequence joins TRBV9 and TRBJ2-2; D possibly corresponds to TRBD1 (5 bases). Germline-derived CDR1 and CDR2 are SGDLS and YYNGEE. The CDR3 loop spans 15 amino acids. Between the trimmed V and J ends, which lost 0 bases and 0 bases, there was a span of 6 bases. Here the CDR3 reads CASSVGTSNTGELFF. The CDR3 DNA follows: TGTGCCAGCAGCGTAGGGACATCGAACACCGGGGAGCTGTTTTTT.

This clonotype was detected many times. The junction differs from germline at one of its ends, possibly a read error. The rearrangement uses TRBV12-3 or TRBV12-4 and TRBJ1-2, with no clear D. This CDR3 comprises 10 residues. Written as DNA, the CDR3 is TGTGCCAGCAGCTTAGGTGGCTACACCTTC. Protein: CASSLGGYTF.